This T cell receptor beta chain was recorded in a study of cytomegalovirus exposure and HLA in healthy donors. Germline trimming cut 6 bases from V and 0 bases from J; bases unmatched to any gene: 11. The CDR3 loop spans 15 amino acids. The V gene's germline CDR1 is SQVTM and CDR2 ANQGSEA. It was the approximately 120-subject validation cohort, separate from the approximately 670-subject first cohort, to which the donors belonged. Points from the study as a whole: A few of the chains that were CMV-associated were confirmed in vitro to be specific for CMV antigens.

In regard to this clone: Its antigen is not identified.

Assay used: immunoSEQ multiplex PCR; TCRdb lists only in-frame clones, some missing. The sample includes 150,000 to 200,000 clones, around nine tenths of them seen just once. The source material was PBMCs. The V and J genes are TRBV29-1 and TRBJ2-7, with 7 bases aligning to TRBD1. This TCR was sampled from a young man in good health and CMV-seropositive. Written as DNA, the CDR3 is TGCAGCGTCCGTGGACAGGTCTCCAGCTCCTACGAGCAGTACTTC. The encoded protein is CSVRGQVSSSYEQYF.